Each of the 20 T cell receptor beta chains below was sequenced from the same sample in a study of identical twins. TCRdb independently ran MiXCR on the 5' RACE reads; one entry per CDR3 protein. In the table there are about 530,000 distinct CDR3 sequences, approximately 20% of which are singletons. Separately, the same data were catalogued under a study of yellow fever vaccine responses in identical twins.

The sample consisted of CD4+ T cells sorted from blood. The source is a woman between 18 and 30 years old in good health.

The J gene is TRBJ2-7, the V gene TRBV5-1, with 14 bases matching TRBD2. The CDR3 consists of 15 residues. J was trimmed by 4 bases and V by 0 bases; bases with no gene match: 0. Germline V gene sequence: CDR1 SGHRS, CDR2 YFSETQ. CDR3 coding DNA: TGCGCCAGCAGCTTGGGGACTAGCGGGGGGTACGAGCAGTACGTC. This encodes CASSLGTSGGYEQYV.

This clonotype has only a few counts. The chain has TRBV25-1 and TRBJ1-1; 9 positions agree with TRBD1. V was clipped by 3 bases and J by 6 bases; unmatched bases: 8. CDR3 length: 15 amino acids. Germline V lookup: CDR1 MGHDK, CDR2 SYGVNS. Here the CDR3 reads CASSDSDRGRPEAFF. Written as DNA, the CDR3 is TGTGCCAGCAGTGACTCCGACAGGGGGAGGCCTGAAGCTTTCTTT.

This rearrangement joins TRBV3-1 to TRBJ1-6; D might be TRBD1 (5 bases). The V end was cut by 1 base, the J end by 7 bases, with 11 bases between. CDR1 is LGHDT, CDR2 YNNKEL, per germline (reference sequence). The CDR3 length is 15 residues. The CDR3 DNA sequence: TGTGCCAGCAGCCAAGTCGGAGGGGACAATTCACCCCTCCACTTT. Its translation: CASSQVGGDNSPLHF.

This rearrangement joins TRBV27 to TRBJ1-5, with D perhaps TRBD1 (6 bases). The CDR3 consists of 16 residues. Germline V lookup: CDR1 MNHEY, CDR2 SMNVEV (reference sequence). V was shortened by 9 bases and J by 2 bases, with 20 bases between the two germline ends. The DNA for the CDR3 is TGTGCCAGTCGGTCGGGACAACCCTACCGCAATCAGCCCCAGCATTTT. This gives the protein CASRSGQPYRNQPQHF.

This clonotype came up a few times. CDR3 region: CASSLGDRVPIYEQYV. The CDR3 nucleotides read TGCGCCAGCAGCTTGGGGGACAGGGTCCCGATCTACGAGCAGTACGTC. This chain uses TRBV5-1 with TRBJ2-7; 9 bases are a match to TRBD1. J was trimmed by 3 bases and V by 0 bases; bases with no gene match: 7. There are 16 residues in the CDR3. Germline V gene data show CDR1 as SGHRS and CDR2 as YFSETQ.

In regard to this clonotype: Germline is not matched at one junction end, which may reflect a read error. The gene calls are TRBV10-2 and TRBJ2-5; D uncertain. The CDR3 spans 11 residues. CDR1 and CDR2 (germline): WSHSY, SAAADI. The CDR3 region is CASSEKEAQYF. DNA for the CDR3: TGCGCCAGCAGCGAGAAAGAGGCCCAGTACTTC.

This clonotype was counted ten times or more. V gene TRBV7-2 combines with J gene TRBJ2-3; D is uncertain. CDR1 and CDR2 (germline): SGHTA, FQGNSA. Between the trimmed V and J ends, which lost 2 bases and 5 bases, there was a span of 8 bases. This CDR3 spans 13 amino acids. CDR3 protein: CASSLYEGDTQYF. The CDR3, as DNA: TGTGCCAGCAGCTTATATGAAGGAGATACGCAGTATTTT.

The CDR3 loop is CASSWPTSGRDNEQFF. In DNA, the CDR3 is TGTGCCAGCAGCTGGCCGACTAGCGGGAGAGACAATGAGCAGTTCTTC. J is TRBJ2-1 and V is TRBV7-2; TRBD2 matches at 12 bases. Germline V gives CDR1 SGHTA, CDR2 FQGNSA. CDR3 length: 16 residues. The V and J ends lost 4 bases and 5 bases, in that order; junction bases with no gene match: 6.

This clonotype was found a few times. The chain uses TRBV29-1 and TRBJ2-5; a possible D gene is TRBD1 (6 bases). Germline V gene lookup returns CDR1 SQVTM and CDR2 ANQGSEA. Trimming pared 6 bases from V and 1 base from J, leaving 9 bases between. The CDR3 spans 12 residues. In nucleotides, the CDR3 is TGCAGCGTCGACAGGTCCCAAGAGACCCAGTACTTC. It is translated as CSVDRSQETQYF.

The chain combines TRBV2 with TRBJ1-4; maybe TRBD1 (5 bases). The germline CDR1 and CDR2 sequences are SNHLY and FYNNEI. Trimming left V 5 bases short and J 5 bases short, with 15 bases between. CDR3 length: 15 residues. The CDR3 nucleotides are TGTGCCAGCAGTAGGACTCGACAGACCAATGAAAAACTGTTTTTT. This translates into CASSRTRQTNEKLFF.

The chain is built from TRBV7-8 and TRBJ2-1, with TRBD2 as a possible D gene (5 bases). With 5 bases removed from V and 9 bases from J, the gap between germline ends came to 17 bases. The CDR3 has 14 residues. Germline-derived CDR1 and CDR2 are SGHVS and FQNEAQ. The CDR3 bases are TGTGCCAGCAGCATTGACACAACCCGGGGTGAGCAGTTCTTC. This codes for CASSIDTTRGEQFF.

The J gene is TRBJ2-1, the V gene TRBV24-1; 8 bases are a match to TRBD2. J was trimmed by 0 bases and V by 4 bases; bases with no gene match: 13. The CDR3 loop spans 19 amino acids. Germline CDR1 reads KGHDR; CDR2 reads SFDVKD. CDR3 DNA sequence: TGTGCCACCAGTGACCCGTCTTCTAGCGGGTGGGGCTCCTACAATGAGCAGTTCTTC. Its protein is CATSDPSSSGWGSYNEQFF.

This chain links TRBV19 with TRBJ1-4; TRBD1 agrees at 7 bases. J gave up 5 bases and V 8 bases, and 5 bases lay outside the gene matches. The CDR3 length is 13 residues. Germline lookup yields CDR1 LNHDA and CDR2 SQIVND (reference sequence). Here the CDR3 DNA reads TGTGCCAGTGGGGACAGCAAAAATGAAAAACTGTTTTTT. Translation gives CASGDSKNEKLFF.

This clonotype was seen repeatedly, ten times or more. J is TRBJ2-7 and V is TRBV20-1, with no clear D. Per the germline V gene, CDR1 is DFQATT and CDR2 is SNEGSKA (reference sequence). This CDR3 spans 11 amino acids. V was clipped by 6 bases and J by 2 bases, with 8 bases between them. This CDR3 reads CSARMTYEQYF. The DNA for the CDR3 is TGCAGTGCCCGGATGACCTACGAGCAGTACTTC.

On this clonotype itself: The conserved final phenylalanine or tryptophan is absent from the CDR3, which likely points to a read error. The CDR3 region has the DNA TGCAGTGCTAGATCGGTAGAGGGGCTAGCAAGCGTCTACGAGCAGTACGCC. Translating gives CSARSVEGLASVYEQYA. This rearrangement joins TRBV20-1 to TRBJ2-7; perhaps D is TRBD1 or TRBD2 (5 bases each). Between the trimmed V and J ends, which lost 2 bases and 3 bases, there was a span of 23 bases. Per the germline V gene, CDR1 is DFQATT and CDR2 is SNEGSKA (reference sequence). The CDR3 loop spans 17 amino acids.

This clonotype has just a few counts. This chain links TRBV6-5 with TRBJ2-3; maybe TRBD2 (5 bases). The CDR3 length is 16 residues. Trimming left V 7 bases short and J 1 base short, with 18 bases between. Germline CDR1 MNHEY, CDR2 SVGAGI. CDR3 region: CASTYRGILGTDTQYF. For the CDR3, the DNA is TGTGCCAGCACCTATCGGGGAATCCTGGGCACAGATACGCAGTATTTT.

This clonotype has just one count. V usage is TRBV5-1 and J usage is TRBJ2-5, with D perhaps TRBD2 (6 bases). The CDR3 consists of 17 residues. Germline lookup yields CDR1 SGHRS and CDR2 YFSETQ. V shed 2 bases and J shed 3 bases, with 20 bases lying between them. For the CDR3, the DNA is TGCGCCAGCAGCTTAGGGACGTATCCTAGCGTTGAAGAGACCCAGTACTTC. Translating it yields CASSLGTYPSVEETQYF.

At least ten counts were recorded for this clonotype. The chain carries TRBV12-3 or TRBV12-4 and TRBJ2-3, with TRBD2 as a possible D gene (6 bases). CDR3 size: 14 residues. With 8 bases removed from V and 0 bases from J, the gap between germline ends came to 12 bases. This CDR3 reads CASLLGTSTDTQYF. In DNA form, the CDR3 reads TGTGCCAGCCTCCTGGGGACTAGCACAGATACGCAGTATTTT.

The chain combines TRBV5-1 with TRBJ1-2; maybe TRBD1 (6 bases). V was cut by 0 bases and J by 5 bases, with 8 bases left in between. The germline V gene encodes CDR1 SGHRS and CDR2 YFSETQ. The CDR3 length is 13 residues. The CDR3 loop reads CASSLAQGYGYTF. The DNA of the CDR3 is TGCGCCAGCAGCTTGGCTCAGGGGTATGGCTACACCTTC.

This clonotype was detected a few times. This sequence joins TRBV6-5 and TRBJ2-1, with 8 bases identical to TRBD2. The V gene's germline CDR1 is MNHEY and CDR2 SVGAGI. Trimming took 4 bases from V and 3 from J; bases not matched to a gene: 8. The CDR3 totals 16 residues. CDR3 coding DNA: TGTGCCAGCAGTTCCCTTAGCGGGACGGTCTACAATGAGCAGTTCTTC. Translated: CASSSLSGTVYNEQFF.